The table lists the clone carrying this T cell receptor beta chain with many counts. This sample is part of a study of early T cells in non-severe SARS-CoV-2 infection. Individual cDNA molecules received unique molecular identifiers during library preparation. TCRdb independently ran MiXCR on the 5' RACE reads; one entry per CDR3 protein. The data contain some 40,000 distinct CDR3 sequences, over 3.5% of them singletons. This TCR was sampled from an adult who was a healthcare worker with PCR-confirmed SARS-CoV-2 infection or an uninfected control (not recorded which). Sequencing was performed on whole blood.

CDR3 protein: CASSGTTSTDTQYF. For the CDR3, the DNA is TGTGCCAGCTCCGGGACAACTAGCACAGATACGCAGTATTTT. This chain joins TRBV18 and TRBJ2-3, with D possibly being TRBD1 (6 bases). The V end lost 6 bases, the J end lost 0 bases, and 10 bases lay between the germline ends. From germline, CDR1 is KGHSH and CDR2 LQKENI. CDR3 length: 14 residues. Full variable domain (remainder filled in from reference TRBV18 and TRBJ2-3): NAGVMQNPRHLVRRRGQEARLRCSPMKGHSHVYWYRQLPEEGLKFMVYLQKENIIDESGMPKERFSAEFPKEGPSILRIQQVVRGDSAAYFCASSGTTSTDTQYFGPGTRLTVL.